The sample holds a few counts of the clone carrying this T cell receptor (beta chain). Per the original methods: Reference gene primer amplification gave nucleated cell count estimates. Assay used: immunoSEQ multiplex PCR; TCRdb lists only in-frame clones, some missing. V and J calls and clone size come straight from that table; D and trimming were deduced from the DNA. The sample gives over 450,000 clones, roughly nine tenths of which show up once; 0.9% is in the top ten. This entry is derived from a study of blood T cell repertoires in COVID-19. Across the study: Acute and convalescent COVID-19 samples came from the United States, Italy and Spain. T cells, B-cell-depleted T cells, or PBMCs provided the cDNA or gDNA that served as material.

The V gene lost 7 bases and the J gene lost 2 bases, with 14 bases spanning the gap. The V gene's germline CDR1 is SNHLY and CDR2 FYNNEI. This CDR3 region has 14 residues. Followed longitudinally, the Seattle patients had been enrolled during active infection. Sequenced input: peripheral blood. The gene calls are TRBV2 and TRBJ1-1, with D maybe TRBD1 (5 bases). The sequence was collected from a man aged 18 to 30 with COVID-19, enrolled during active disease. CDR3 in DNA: TGTGCCAGCATCCGCCTGCAGGGAAACACTGAAGCTTTCTTT. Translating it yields CASIRLQGNTEAFF.